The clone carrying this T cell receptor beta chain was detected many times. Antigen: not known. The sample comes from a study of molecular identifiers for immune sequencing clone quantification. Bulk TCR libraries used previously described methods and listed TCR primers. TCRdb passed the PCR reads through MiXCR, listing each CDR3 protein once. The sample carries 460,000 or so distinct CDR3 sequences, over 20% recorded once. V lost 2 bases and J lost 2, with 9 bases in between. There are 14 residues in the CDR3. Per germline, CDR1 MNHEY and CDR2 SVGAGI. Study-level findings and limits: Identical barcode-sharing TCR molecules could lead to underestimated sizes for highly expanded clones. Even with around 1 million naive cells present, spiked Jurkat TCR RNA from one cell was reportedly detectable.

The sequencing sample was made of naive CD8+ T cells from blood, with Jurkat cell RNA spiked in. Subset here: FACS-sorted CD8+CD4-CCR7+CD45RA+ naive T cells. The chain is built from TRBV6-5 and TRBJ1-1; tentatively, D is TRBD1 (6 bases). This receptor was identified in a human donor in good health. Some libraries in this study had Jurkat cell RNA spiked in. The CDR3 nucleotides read TGTGCCAGCAGTTACATGGACAGAAACACTGAAGCTTTCTTT. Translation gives CASSYMDRNTEAFF.